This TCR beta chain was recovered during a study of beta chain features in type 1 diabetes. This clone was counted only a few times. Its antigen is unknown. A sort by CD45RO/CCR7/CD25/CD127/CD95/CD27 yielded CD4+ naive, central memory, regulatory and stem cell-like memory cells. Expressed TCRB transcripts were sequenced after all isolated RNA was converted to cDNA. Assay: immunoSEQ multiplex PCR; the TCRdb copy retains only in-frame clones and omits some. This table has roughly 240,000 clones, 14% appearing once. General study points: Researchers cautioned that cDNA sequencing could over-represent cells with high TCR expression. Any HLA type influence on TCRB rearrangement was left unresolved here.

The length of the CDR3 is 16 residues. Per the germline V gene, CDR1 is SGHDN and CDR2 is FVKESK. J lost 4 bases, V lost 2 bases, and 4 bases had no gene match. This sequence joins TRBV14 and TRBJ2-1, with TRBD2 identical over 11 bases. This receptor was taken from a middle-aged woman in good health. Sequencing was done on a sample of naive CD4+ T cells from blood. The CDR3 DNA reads TGTGCCAGCAGCCAAAAGGGACTAGCGGTTTACAATGAGCAGTTCTTC. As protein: CASSQKGLAVYNEQFF.